This TCR beta chain was profiled in a study of cytotoxic CD8 clonotypes in ibrutinib-treated CLL. Background on the study: Enrolment comprised approximately 10 relapsed/refractory and roughly 15 treatment-naive patients; roughly 18 were IGHV unmutated.

As regards this clone: Its target is not known.

Whole-study results and caveats: At ibrutinib response, clonality increased, and at progression it declined back toward baseline. Pretreatment clonality was elevated relative to age-matched healthy donors and paralleled circulating CD8+ T-cell counts. Shared public clonotypes were rare, and on treatment they either got smaller or stayed the same.

The V gene's germline CDR1 is MNHEY and CDR2 SMNVEV (reference sequence). This CDR3 spans 13 amino acids. Trimming removed 2 bases at V and 8 bases at J, with 12 bases between. Measured with immunoSEQ multiplex PCR; TCRdb has only the in-frame clones, and not every one. The sample lists over 150,000 clones; approximately 72% were seen once. The TCR was taken from a human donor with chronic lymphocytic leukemia. This chain joins TRBV27 and TRBJ1-2, with D tentatively TRBD1 (5 bases). Here the sequenced sample was PBMCs, taken after 24 months of ibrutinib treatment. The CDR3 spells CASSLNSRGGYTF. Written as DNA, the CDR3 is TGTGCCAGCAGTTTAAACTCGAGGGGCGGCTACACCTTC.